This TCR beta chain was profiled in a study of T cell responses to AZD1222 COVID-19 vaccine. At the level of the study: It was second doses at about 4 or about 12 weeks that were pooled.

This clone was detected once. The target antigen is unknown. V shed 10 bases and J shed 10 bases, with 20 bases lying between them. Germline V gives CDR1 MNHEY, CDR2 SVGAGI. This CDR3 has 13 amino acids. Produced via immunoSEQ multiplex PCR; TCRdb's table is partial and in-frame only. The sample lists 100,000 to 150,000 clones, roughly nine tenths occurring once. Study conclusions and caveats: Without day 14 samples, only post-peak T cell repertoires were studied. White British donors predominated, females outnumbered males, and clonal diversity was possibly underestimated. Seropositivity was recorded at baseline in only a handful of AZD1222 recipients.

The rearrangement uses TRBV6-5 and TRBJ2-1; a weak D match, TRBD2 (6 bases). The receptor comes from an adult in good health. The specimen comprised peripheral blood, sampled on day 0 of AZD1222 vaccination. CDR3 protein: CATLEALALEQFF. CDR3 coding DNA: TGTGCCACCCTCGAAGCCCTAGCGTTAGAGCAGTTCTTC.